The rows below give T cell receptor beta chains drawn from one sample of a study of shared clonotypes between healthy human individuals. Clones were sequenced by immunoSEQ multiplex PCR, and TCRdb holds only the in-frame ones, with some missing. This sample has about 2,100,000 clones; 93% occur once, and the top ten carry more than 1.5%. Sequenced sample: naive CD8+ T cells from PBMCs. The receptors originated from a man between 18 and 29 years old in good health. Some clones in this sample may be carry-over from other donors' samples. Each CDR3 is given with its conserved first and last residue. The order of the fields is CDR3 DNA, CDR3 protein, J gene, clone size, D gene, V gene. A D gene is named only where the DNA matches it firmly. Size values are once, few and many counts, or a class for expanded clones, and some rows have none.

CDR3nt: TGTGCCAGCAGGGATTGGGAGGATGAAAAACTGTTTTTT
CDR3aa: CASRDWEDEKLFF
j_gene: TRBJ1-4
abundance: NA
d_gene: NA
v_gene: TRBV6-1

CDR3nt: TGCGCCAGCAGCCAAGGAGGCGGGGAGCTGTTTTTT
CDR3aa: CASSQGGGELFF
j_gene: TRBJ2-2
abundance: NA
d_gene: NA
v_gene: TRBV4-1

CDR3nt: TGTGCCAGCAGCTGGGACAGGACCCTTCCCTCTGGGGCCAACGTCCTGACTTTC
CDR3aa: CASSWDRTLPSGANVLTF
j_gene: TRBJ2-6
abundance: NA
d_gene: TRBD1
v_gene: TRBV28

CDR3nt: TGTGCCAGCAGCACCTCGACAGGGGACTACGAGCAGTACTTC
CDR3aa: CASSTSTGDYEQYF
j_gene: TRBJ2-7
abundance: NA
d_gene: TRBD1
v_gene: TRBV5-6

CDR3nt: TGCGCCAGCAGCCCCCCCTCCGAACACCCGGGGATCGATCGTAGCGGGAGGGCCACCGAGACCCAGTACTTC
CDR3aa: CASSPPSEHPGIDRSGRATETQYF
j_gene: TRBJ2-5
abundance: NA
d_gene: TRBD2
v_gene: TRBV5-1

CDR3nt: TGTGCCAGTAGTATCGGGGGGACCGCAAATGAAAAACTGTTTTTT
CDR3aa: CASSIGGTANEKLFF
j_gene: TRBJ1-4
abundance: NA
d_gene: NA
v_gene: TRBV19

CDR3nt: TGTGCCACCAGCAGAGTCGATCGCGGGGATGAGCAGTTCTTC
CDR3aa: CATSRVDRGDEQFF
j_gene: TRBJ2-1
abundance: once
d_gene: NA
v_gene: TRBV15

CDR3nt: TGTGCCAGCAGTTACTCAGGACAGGGGACCCCTGAAGCTTTCTTT
CDR3aa: CASSYSGQGTPEAFF
j_gene: TRBJ1-1
abundance: NA
d_gene: TRBD1
v_gene: TRBV6-6

CDR3nt: TGCGCCAGCAGCCTCTCGACCGGGAATGAGCAGTTCTTC
CDR3aa: CASSLSTGNEQFF
j_gene: TRBJ2-1
abundance: NA
d_gene: NA
v_gene: TRBV4-1

CDR3nt: TGTGCCAGCAGTTGGAGGGAAAGGCGATCCGGGAGCAGCTCCTACAATGAGCAGTTCTTC
CDR3aa: CASSWRERRSGSSSYNEQFF
j_gene: TRBJ2-1
abundance: NA
d_gene: NA
v_gene: TRBV27

CDR3nt: TGTGCCAGCAGCGGCGGACAACCGGCAGAGTTCTTC
CDR3aa: CASSGGQPAEFF
j_gene: TRBJ2-1
abundance: NA
d_gene: NA
v_gene: TRBV5-8

CDR3nt: TGTGCCAGCAGCGTGGGCGGGAGCACAGATACGCAGTATTTT
CDR3aa: CASSVGGSTDTQYF
j_gene: TRBJ2-3
abundance: NA
d_gene: NA
v_gene: TRBV9

CDR3nt: TGTGCCAGCAGATCTTACGGGAGTTCCGGGGAGCTGTTTTTT
CDR3aa: CASRSYGSSGELFF
j_gene: TRBJ2-2
abundance: NA
d_gene: NA
v_gene: TRBV14

CDR3nt: TGCAGCGTTAGAGGACTAGCGGGAATCAATGAGCAGTTCTTC
CDR3aa: CSVRGLAGINEQFF
j_gene: TRBJ2-1
abundance: NA
d_gene: TRBD2
v_gene: TRBV29-1

CDR3nt: TGTGCCAGCAGTTATGAGGCTAGCGGGAACAATGAGCAGTTCTTC
CDR3aa: CASSYEASGNNEQFF
j_gene: TRBJ2-1
abundance: NA
d_gene: TRBD2
v_gene: TRBV27

CDR3nt: TGTGCCAGCAGCTTGGAGGCGGGGACGTGGGCCGGGGAGCTGTTTTTT
CDR3aa: CASSLEAGTWAGELFF
j_gene: TRBJ2-2
abundance: NA
d_gene: NA
v_gene: TRBV5-4

CDR3nt: TGTGCCAGCAGTGCTTCGGACAGGGGCGGCGAGCAGTACTTC
CDR3aa: CASSASDRGGEQYF
j_gene: TRBJ2-7
abundance: NA
d_gene: TRBD1
v_gene: TRBV2

CDR3nt: TGTGCCAGCAGCCAACCCGGGACCGGGCGGACCCAGTACTTC
CDR3aa: CASSQPGTGRTQYF
j_gene: TRBJ2-5
abundance: NA
d_gene: NA
v_gene: TRBV14

CDR3nt: TGTGCCAGCAGTTTCCAGGGGGGAACCGGGGAGCTGTTTTTT
CDR3aa: CASSFQGGTGELFF
j_gene: TRBJ2-2
abundance: NA
d_gene: NA
v_gene: TRBV27

CDR3nt: TGCGCCAGCCCTGGGAGGGAGGACACCGGGGAGCTGTTTTTT
CDR3aa: CASPGREDTGELFF
j_gene: TRBJ2-2
abundance: NA
d_gene: TRBD2
v_gene: TRBV5-1

CDR3nt: TGTGCCAGCAGCCTCTCAAGGTGGGGGTCTTCAGAGTACCAAGAGACCCAGTACTTC
CDR3aa: CASSLSRWGSSEYQETQYF
j_gene: TRBJ2-5
abundance: NA
d_gene: NA
v_gene: TRBV9

CDR3nt: TGTGCCAGCAGCGTAACTTTGACGAGGACAGACTCGCTGTTGCAGTATTTT
CDR3aa: CASSVTLTRTDSLLQYF
j_gene: TRBJ2-3
abundance: NA
d_gene: NA
v_gene: TRBV9

CDR3nt: TGTGGAGTCTGGGGGTCGATCAATGAGCAGTTCTTC
CDR3aa: CGVWGSINEQFF
j_gene: TRBJ2-1
abundance: NA
d_gene: NA
v_gene: TRBV28

CDR3nt: TGTGCCACCGGGACAGGGATCGGCTACACCTTC
CDR3aa: CATGTGIGYTF
j_gene: TRBJ1-2
abundance: once
d_gene: TRBD1
v_gene: TRBV6-5

CDR3nt: TGCGCCAGCAGCTGGACTAGCGGGTTGGTCGAGCAGTACTTC
CDR3aa: CASSWTSGLVEQYF
j_gene: TRBJ2-7
abundance: NA
d_gene: TRBD2
v_gene: TRBV5-1

CDR3nt: TGTGCCAGCAGCTTACAGGGGGCGGATGAGCAGTTCTTC
CDR3aa: CASSLQGADEQFF
j_gene: TRBJ2-1
abundance: NA
d_gene: TRBD1
v_gene: TRBV7-9

CDR3nt: TGTGCCAGCAGCTTGGAGGGCGTTTTGAGCTCCTACGAGCAGTACTTC
CDR3aa: CASSLEGVLSSYEQYF
j_gene: TRBJ2-7
abundance: NA
d_gene: NA
v_gene: TRBV5-6

CDR3nt: TGTGCCAGCAGTGAATCGCGGGAGAACACAGATACGCAGTATTTT
CDR3aa: CASSESRENTDTQYF
j_gene: TRBJ2-3
abundance: NA
d_gene: TRBD2
v_gene: TRBV25-1

CDR3nt: TGTGCCAGCAGCTTTGGACTAGCGGGAGAGGGGAACACAGATACGCAGTATTTT
CDR3aa: CASSFGLAGEGNTDTQYF
j_gene: TRBJ2-3
abundance: NA
d_gene: TRBD2
v_gene: TRBV7-9

CDR3nt: TGCAGCGTTGAAGATCTTTCCGGGCCCGGGGAGCTGTTTTTT
CDR3aa: CSVEDLSGPGELFF
j_gene: TRBJ2-2
abundance: NA
d_gene: NA
v_gene: TRBV29-1

CDR3nt: TGTGCCAGCAGCGCCCCCCTGGGGGACAGGGGTCGGGAGCAGTTCTTC
CDR3aa: CASSAPLGDRGREQFF
j_gene: TRBJ2-1
abundance: NA
d_gene: TRBD1
v_gene: TRBV9

CDR3nt: TGTGCCAGCTCACCATTACAGGGGGACAAAAACATTCAGTACTTC
CDR3aa: CASSPLQGDKNIQYF
j_gene: TRBJ2-4
abundance: NA
d_gene: TRBD1
v_gene: TRBV18

CDR3nt: TGTGCCAGCAGCTTTGGGACAGGGGGCTACGAGCAGTACTTC
CDR3aa: CASSFGTGGYEQYF
j_gene: TRBJ2-7
abundance: NA
d_gene: TRBD1
v_gene: TRBV5-6

CDR3nt: TGTGCCAGCCGTCGCGGAGGAGAGCAGTTCTTC
CDR3aa: CASRRGGEQFF
j_gene: TRBJ2-1
abundance: NA
d_gene: NA
v_gene: TRBV4-2

CDR3nt: TGTGCCAGCATCCCCCCAGGGGCGAACACTGAAGCTTTCTTT
CDR3aa: CASIPPGANTEAFF
j_gene: TRBJ1-1
abundance: NA
d_gene: NA
v_gene: TRBV28

CDR3nt: TGTGCTAGTGGTTTGGACAGGGCGCCTGGAAACACCATATATTTT
CDR3aa: CASGLDRAPGNTIYF
j_gene: TRBJ1-3
abundance: once
d_gene: NA
v_gene: TRBV12-5

CDR3nt: TGTGCCAGCAGCCCGGGCCTGGGGTTCGGCACAGATACGCAGTATTTT
CDR3aa: CASSPGLGFGTDTQYF
j_gene: TRBJ2-3
abundance: NA
d_gene: NA
v_gene: TRBV5-4